This is a list of T cell receptor beta chains from one sample in a study of shared clonotypes between healthy human individuals. Assay used: immunoSEQ multiplex PCR; TCRdb lists only in-frame clones, some missing. The table shows approximately 2,200,000 clones, with about 93% occurring only once. Sequences were obtained from naive CD8+ T cells from PBMCs. The receptors originated from a man younger than 35 in good health. Some clones in this sample may be carry-over from other donors' samples. The CDR3 runs from the conserved cysteine through the conserved F or W. A D gene is named only where the DNA matches it firmly. Only some rows state a clone size, as once, few, many or a class for expanded clones.

d_call: TRBD2; clone_size: NA; j_call: TRBJ2-5; v_call: TRBV7-9; cdr3_nt: TGTGCCAGCAGCTGGCTAGCGGGATTGGAGACCCAGTACTTC; cdr3_aa: CASSWLAGLETQYF
d_call: NA; clone_size: NA; j_call: TRBJ2-1; v_call: TRBV7-9; cdr3_nt: TGTGCCAGCACTGGGTCCTACAATGAGCAGTTCTTC; cdr3_aa: CASTGSYNEQFF
d_call: NA; clone_size: NA; j_call: TRBJ1-2; v_call: TRBV19; cdr3_nt: TGTGCCAGTAGTCCGGGAAACTATGGCTACACCTTC; cdr3_aa: CASSPGNYGYTF
d_call: NA; clone_size: NA; j_call: TRBJ2-3; v_call: TRBV9; cdr3_nt: TGTGCCAGCAGCCCGCCGACAGATACGCAGTATTTT; cdr3_aa: CASSPPTDTQYF
d_call: NA; clone_size: NA; j_call: TRBJ2-7; v_call: TRBV4-1; cdr3_nt: TGCGCCAGCAGCCGGACCGAGACCTACGAGCAGTACTTC; cdr3_aa: CASSRTETYEQYF
d_call: TRBD2; clone_size: NA; j_call: TRBJ2-7; v_call: TRBV6-6; cdr3_nt: TGTGCCAGCAGTTTCGGTCTAGCGGCAACCTACGAGCAGTACTTC; cdr3_aa: CASSFGLAATYEQYF
d_call: NA; clone_size: once; j_call: TRBJ1-3; v_call: TRBV18; cdr3_nt: TGTGCCAGCTCACCCACCTACATGGCTGGAAACACCATATATTTT; cdr3_aa: CASSPTYMAGNTIYF
d_call: NA; clone_size: NA; j_call: TRBJ2-7; v_call: TRBV13; cdr3_nt: TGTGCCAGCAGCCCGACCTCGGATGGGCGGGAGCAGTACTTC; cdr3_aa: CASSPTSDGREQYF
d_call: NA; clone_size: NA; j_call: TRBJ2-5; v_call: TRBV7-9; cdr3_nt: TGTGCCAGCAGCTTATTCGACTACGCGGGAGAGACCCAGTACTTC; cdr3_aa: CASSLFDYAGETQYF
d_call: NA; clone_size: NA; j_call: TRBJ2-2; v_call: TRBV4-3; cdr3_nt: TGCGCCAGCAGGGGGGGTGTCGGGGAGCTGTTTTTT; cdr3_aa: CASRGGVGELFF
d_call: NA; clone_size: NA; j_call: TRBJ2-1; v_call: TRBV7-3; cdr3_nt: TGTGCCAGCAGCTTACACAGGAGTATAGCCAATGAGCAGTTCTTC; cdr3_aa: CASSLHRSIANEQFF
d_call: NA; clone_size: NA; j_call: TRBJ1-1; v_call: TRBV10-3; cdr3_nt: TGTGCCATCAGTGATGGGACGGTGAACACTGAAGCTTTCTTT; cdr3_aa: CAISDGTVNTEAFF
d_call: NA; clone_size: NA; j_call: TRBJ2-7; v_call: TRBV4-1; cdr3_nt: TGCGCCAGCAGCCAAGCGGCGGTCCCCACCTACGAGCAGTACTTC; cdr3_aa: CASSQAAVPTYEQYF
d_call: NA; clone_size: NA; j_call: TRBJ2-7; v_call: TRBV29-1; cdr3_nt: TGCAGCGTTGGGGGACGTACCTACGAGCAGTACTTC; cdr3_aa: CSVGGRTYEQYF
d_call: NA; clone_size: NA; j_call: TRBJ1-1; v_call: TRBV18; cdr3_nt: TGTGCCAGCTCGTGGACGAACACTGAAGCTTTCTTT; cdr3_aa: CASSWTNTEAFF
d_call: NA; clone_size: NA; j_call: TRBJ2-5; v_call: TRBV29-1; cdr3_nt: TGCAGCGTTGAAGTTGCAGGCCTCTATCAAGAGACCCAGTACTTC; cdr3_aa: CSVEVAGLYQETQYF
d_call: TRBD2; clone_size: NA; j_call: TRBJ2-7; v_call: TRBV9; cdr3_nt: TGTGCCAGCAGCCCGCGGGGGAGCTCCTACGAGCAGTACTTC; cdr3_aa: CASSPRGSSYEQYF
d_call: NA; clone_size: NA; j_call: TRBJ2-1; v_call: TRBV10-3; cdr3_nt: TGTGCCATCATGCGTGGAAATGAGCAGTTCTTC; cdr3_aa: CAIMRGNEQFF
d_call: TRBD1; clone_size: NA; j_call: TRBJ2-7; v_call: TRBV7-9; cdr3_nt: TGTGCCAGCAGCTTAGTGGGCGACAGGGGCTACGAGCAGTACTTC; cdr3_aa: CASSLVGDRGYEQYF
d_call: NA; clone_size: NA; j_call: TRBJ2-5; v_call: TRBV29-1; cdr3_nt: TGCAGCGCTCGAGTAAGTGAAGAGACCCAGTACTTC; cdr3_aa: CSARVSEETQYF
d_call: NA; clone_size: once; j_call: TRBJ2-7; v_call: TRBV6-5; cdr3_nt: TGTGCCAGCAGTTCCTTAGATCCCCATGTCAAACGAAGGCGGTACTTC; cdr3_aa: CASSSLDPHVKRRRYF
d_call: NA; clone_size: NA; j_call: TRBJ2-2; v_call: TRBV5-6; cdr3_nt: TGTGCCAGCAGCTCGGAGTTCTACGCGAACACCGGGGAGCTGTTTTTT; cdr3_aa: CASSSEFYANTGELFF
d_call: TRBD1; clone_size: NA; j_call: TRBJ2-7; v_call: TRBV30; cdr3_nt: TGTGCCTGGAGTTCCGCCGGGACAGGGCCCTACGAGCAGTACTTC; cdr3_aa: CAWSSAGTGPYEQYF
d_call: NA; clone_size: NA; j_call: TRBJ2-1; v_call: TRBV6-1; cdr3_nt: TGTGCCAGCAGCCCCACCCCGGGACTGGAAAGGGAGCAGTTCTTC; cdr3_aa: CASSPTPGLEREQFF
d_call: NA; clone_size: NA; j_call: TRBJ1-1; v_call: TRBV19; cdr3_nt: TGTGCCAGTAGCCCCCGGGGCAGTAACACTGAAGCTTTCTTT; cdr3_aa: CASSPRGSNTEAFF
d_call: NA; clone_size: NA; j_call: TRBJ2-5; v_call: TRBV14; cdr3_nt: TGTGCCAGCAGCCAAGATTGGGCAGGTGGACAAGAGACCCAGTACTTC; cdr3_aa: CASSQDWAGGQETQYF
d_call: NA; clone_size: few; j_call: TRBJ1-1; v_call: TRBV7-9; cdr3_nt: TGTGCCAGCCGGCGCAGAGAGAACACTGAAGCTTTCTTT; cdr3_aa: CASRRRENTEAFF
d_call: TRBD1; clone_size: NA; j_call: TRBJ1-5; v_call: TRBV6-1; cdr3_nt: TGTGCCAGCAGTGAGACAGGGAAACAGCCCCAGCATTTT; cdr3_aa: CASSETGKQPQHF
d_call: NA; clone_size: NA; j_call: TRBJ2-3; v_call: TRBV10-1; cdr3_nt: TGCGCCAGCAGTGCATTGGAGGATACGCAGTATTTT; cdr3_aa: CASSALEDTQYF
d_call: NA; clone_size: NA; j_call: TRBJ2-7; v_call: TRBV6-5; cdr3_nt: TGTGCCAGCAGCCCTTCCCGCAGGGAGGCCTACGAGCAGTACTTC; cdr3_aa: CASSPSRREAYEQYF
d_call: TRBD2; clone_size: once; j_call: TRBJ2-5; v_call: TRBV27; cdr3_nt: TGTGCCAGCAGTCCCTGGGGGGGAACCGTGGAGACCCAGTACTTC; cdr3_aa: CASSPWGGTVETQYF
d_call: TRBD1; clone_size: NA; j_call: TRBJ2-2; v_call: TRBV29-1; cdr3_nt: TGCAGCGTTGACCCAGGGGGCAACACCGGGGAGCTGTTTTTT; cdr3_aa: CSVDPGGNTGELFF
d_call: NA; clone_size: NA; j_call: TRBJ1-1; v_call: TRBV19; cdr3_nt: TGTGCCAGTAGTATGGGTGGGACTGAAGCTTTCTTT; cdr3_aa: CASSMGGTEAFF
d_call: TRBD1; clone_size: NA; j_call: TRBJ1-1; v_call: TRBV27; cdr3_nt: TGTGCCAGCAGTCCGCAAAGAGAAACAGGGGTAGCTGAAGCTTTCTTT; cdr3_aa: CASSPQRETGVAEAFF
d_call: NA; clone_size: NA; j_call: TRBJ1-1; v_call: TRBV6-5; cdr3_nt: TGTGCCAGCAGTTATCACCGGAACACTGAAGCTTTCTTT; cdr3_aa: CASSYHRNTEAFF
d_call: NA; clone_size: once; j_call: TRBJ2-7; v_call: TRBV6-1; cdr3_nt: TGTGCCAGCAGTGAAAGTCGAGGGCAGGGCTACGAGCAGTACTTC; cdr3_aa: CASSESRGQGYEQYF
d_call: TRBD1; clone_size: NA; j_call: TRBJ2-5; v_call: TRBV29-1; cdr3_nt: TGCAGCGTTGCGGGACAGGCCCAAGAGACCCAGTACTTC; cdr3_aa: CSVAGQAQETQYF
d_call: NA; clone_size: NA; j_call: TRBJ2-7; v_call: TRBV15; cdr3_nt: TGTGCCACCAGCAGAGATAGTGCAAACTCCTACGAGCAGTACTTC; cdr3_aa: CATSRDSANSYEQYF
d_call: NA; clone_size: few; j_call: TRBJ1-1; v_call: TRBV7-9; cdr3_nt: TGTGCCAGCAGCTTAGGGGGCTCCATGCTTGAAGCTTTCTTT; cdr3_aa: CASSLGGSMLEAFF
d_call: NA; clone_size: NA; j_call: TRBJ2-7; v_call: TRBV10-3; cdr3_nt: TGTGCCATCAGTGTCGCAGAAGTTACCTACGAGCAGTACTTC; cdr3_aa: CAISVAEVTYEQYF
d_call: TRBD2; clone_size: NA; j_call: TRBJ2-3; v_call: TRBV28; cdr3_nt: TGTGCCAGCAGTTTAGGGACTAACGAATATACGGATACGCAGTATTTT; cdr3_aa: CASSLGTNEYTDTQYF
d_call: TRBD2; clone_size: NA; j_call: TRBJ2-2; v_call: TRBV27; cdr3_nt: TGTGCCAGCAGTCGACTAGCGGGCTTGACCGGGGAGCTGTTTTTT; cdr3_aa: CASSRLAGLTGELFF
d_call: TRBD1; clone_size: NA; j_call: TRBJ2-7; v_call: TRBV5-3; cdr3_nt: TGTGCCAGGGCACTGGGACAGGAGGCCTACGAGCAGTACTTC; cdr3_aa: CARALGQEAYEQYF